What follows are 31 T cell receptor beta chains derived from one specimen sequenced in a study of T cells after yellow fever vaccination. One entry per CDR3 protein, called by TCRdb with MiXCR from the 5' RACE reads. The data show 300,000 to 350,000 distinct CDR3 sequences, 3% to 4.5% seen once. Here the sequenced sample was PBMCs, taken 5 days after the yellow fever booster vaccination. These receptors all stem from a man aged 18 to 35 who received the YFV17D yellow fever vaccine.

This clonotype has more than one count but fewer than ten. The chain employs TRBV7-9 and TRBJ1-1; D remains ambiguous. V dropped 7 bases and J dropped 3 bases, with 9 bases sitting between them. Germline assignment: CDR1 SEHNR and CDR2 FQNEAQ (reference sequence). The CDR3 is 12 residues long. The CDR3 nucleotides are TGTGCCAGCATTCGATCAGACACTGAAGCTTTCTTT. Its translation: CASIRSDTEAFF.

This clonotype was seen many times. The rearrangement uses TRBV7-2 and TRBJ2-3, with TRBD1 matching 10 bases. CDR1 is SGHTA, CDR2 FQGNSA, per germline. The CDR3 totals 18 residues. With 1 base clipped from V and 4 bases from J, the junction kept 11 bases outside the gene matches. CDR3 DNA: TGTGCCAGCAGCTTAGATGGGGACAGGGGTATAAGGGCAGATACGCAGTATTTT. It is translated as CASSLDGDRGIRADTQYF.

This chain connects TRBV5-4 to TRBJ1-6; D is unclear. Germline V gene lookup returns CDR1 SGHNT and CDR2 YYREEE (reference sequence). V was pared by 0 bases and J by 3 bases, with 4 bases between. CDR3 length: 14 residues. The CDR3 sequence is CASSLDSYNSPLHF. CDR3 bases: TGTGCCAGCAGCTTGGACAGCTATAATTCACCCCTCCACTTT.

This clonotype came up many times. The V gene is TRBV7-2, the J gene TRBJ1-1; D is unresolved. Germline CDR1 SGHTA, CDR2 FQGNSA. The V end lost 5 bases, the J end lost 6 bases, and 13 bases lay between the germline ends. There are 13 residues in the CDR3. CDR3 in amino acids: CASSVYSRAEAFF. CDR3 nucleotide sequence: TGTGCCAGCAGCGTCTATTCTCGGGCTGAAGCTTTCTTT.

This clonotype appeared many times. The rearrangement links TRBV12-3 or TRBV12-4 to TRBJ1-5; D remains unclear. The CDR3 sequence is 15 residues long. V dropped 4 bases and J dropped 2 bases, with 12 bases sitting between them. The CDR3 sequence: CASSSGSVGNQPQHF. The CDR3 nucleotides are TGTGCCAGCAGTTCCGGAAGCGTAGGCAATCAGCCCCAGCATTTT.

This clonotype was counted between two and nine times. The J gene is TRBJ2-1, the V gene TRBV6-5; 11 positions match TRBD2. CDR1 is MNHEY and CDR2 is SVGAGI in the germline V gene. The CDR3 covers 15 residues. J lost 9 bases, V lost 6 bases, and 10 bases had no gene match. CDR3 in DNA: TGTGCCAGCAGGCGCGTAGCGGGGGGGCTCGTTGAGCAGTTCTTC. Its translation is CASRRVAGGLVEQFF.

This clonotype was seen only a few times. V gene TRBV11-1 combines with J gene TRBJ2-1, with 9 bases matching TRBD2. The CDR3 spans 15 residues. CDR1 and CDR2 from the germline V gene are SGHAT and FQDESV (reference sequence). V was pared by 8 bases and J by 3 bases, with 8 bases of the junction left unmatched. DNA for the CDR3: TGTGCCAGCGGAGTAAAGCGGGGGGACTACAATGAGCAGTTCTTC. Translating gives CASGVKRGDYNEQFF.

This clonotype was counted only a few times. The chain is built from TRBV12-3 or TRBV12-4 and TRBJ2-5; either TRBD1 or TRBD2 may fit D (5 bases each). The length of the CDR3 is 13 residues. Trimming pared 10 bases from V and 7 bases from J, leaving 19 bases between. The CDR3 sequence is CATRPTGAGTQYF. The CDR3 bases are TGTGCCACGCGGCCCACCGGGGCAGGGACCCAGTACTTC.

This clonotype was seen more than once but under ten times. The rearrangement links TRBV5-1 to TRBJ1-3; D remains ambiguous. The CDR3 contains 13 residues. The germline gives CDR1 SGHRS, CDR2 YFSETQ. Trimming cost V 5 bases and J 7 bases, with 13 bases left between them. The CDR3 coding sequence is TGCGCCAGCAGGACGGAGCCGGTGAACACCATATATTTT. Encoded protein: CASRTEPVNTIYF.

This clonotype was counted many times. This chain joins TRBV7-8 and TRBJ2-1; no clear D gene. Trimming stripped 5 bases from V and 5 bases from J, with 10 bases between. The CDR3 is 13 amino acids. Germline CDR1 is SGHVS and CDR2 is FQNEAQ. As DNA, the CDR3 is TGTGCCAGCAGCGCACGGGTGAACAATGAGCAGTTCTTC. It is translated as CASSARVNNEQFF.

Only a few counts were recorded for this clonotype. The rearrangement joins TRBV5-1 to TRBJ2-1; weak D call: TRBD2 (5 bases). Trimming took off 4 bases at V and 5 bases at J, with 13 bases between the two ends. The CDR3 is 14 amino acids. Looked up from germline, CDR1 is SGHRS and CDR2 is YFSETQ. The CDR3 here is CASSPPGGHNEQFF. CDR3 nucleotides: TGCGCCAGCAGCCCCCCGGGCGGGCACAATGAGCAGTTCTTC.

This clonotype showed up just a few times. The chain carries TRBV7-8 and TRBJ2-7; TRBD2 agrees at 8 bases. The germline V gene has CDR1 SGHVS and CDR2 FQNEAQ. The trim removed 6 bases at V and 4 bases at J, leaving 8 bases unmatched. The CDR3 is 14 residues long. The CDR3 bases are TGTGCCAGCAGTAATAAGCGGGGGCCTTACGAGCAGTACTTC. It specifies CASSNKRGPYEQYF.

This clonotype was observed a few times. The chain carries TRBV6-5 and TRBJ2-7; maybe TRBD1 (5 bases). CDR1 MNHEY and CDR2 SVGAGI come from the germline V gene. The CDR3 loop spans 13 amino acids. V was pared by 5 bases and J by 6 bases, with 14 bases between. The CDR3 loop reads CASSRTPYAEQYV. CDR3 nucleotides: TGTGCCAGCAGTAGGACACCCTATGCCGAGCAGTACGTC.

This clonotype has just a few counts. The J gene is TRBJ1-5, the V gene TRBV7-8, with D possibly TRBD1 on 5 matching bases. Trimming removed 0 bases at V and 6 bases at J, with 6 bases between. The length of the CDR3 is 13 residues. CDR1 and CDR2 from the germline V gene are SGHVS and FQNEAQ. Here the CDR3 reads CASSLAGLQPQHF. The DNA for the CDR3 is TGTGCCAGCAGCTTAGCGGGGCTTCAGCCCCAGCATTTT.

The rearrangement uses TRBV29-1 and TRBJ2-2; the D is unclear. The CDR3 covers 11 residues. V lost 4 bases to trimming and J lost 5 bases, with 5 bases between them. Germline values: CDR1 SQVTM, CDR2 ANQGSEA. The CDR3 DNA follows: TGCAGCGTTGTAGGGACCGGGGAGCTGTTTTTT. Protein: CSVVGTGELFF.

This clonotype was counted at least ten times. The chain employs TRBV3-1 and TRBJ2-2; D perhaps matches TRBD2 (6 bases). The ends were cut back, 6 bases at V and 10 bases at J, with 6 bases in the middle. Germline lookup yields CDR1 LGHDT and CDR2 YNNKEL (reference sequence). The CDR3 loop spans 10 amino acids. The CDR3 DNA sequence: TGTGCCAGCAGGGGACTGGAGCTGTTTTTT. Amino acids: CASRGLELFF.

This clonotype occurred a few times. This rearrangement joins TRBV6-2 or TRBV6-3 to TRBJ1-2; 8 bases match TRBD1. J was trimmed by 3 bases and V by 8 bases; bases with no gene match: 5. This CDR3 comprises 13 residues. Germline V gene data show CDR1 as MNHEY and CDR2 as SVGEGT. The CDR3: CASGTGPYYGYTF. The CDR3 DNA reads as TGTGCCAGCGGGACAGGCCCATACTATGGCTACACCTTC.

The chain carries TRBV18 and TRBJ1-1; no firm D call. The CDR3 consists of 14 residues. The V end was cut by 1 base, the J end by 6 bases, with 12 bases between. Germline CDR1 reads KGHSH; CDR2 reads LQKENI. The CDR3 DNA reads TGTGCCAGCTCACCACGTGTCCCGAGCGCTGAAGCTTTCTTT. It translates to CASSPRVPSAEAFF.

The table lists this clonotype with many counts. The DNA of the CDR3 is TGTGCCAGCAGTACGCGTGTTTGGGTGCCCAACACTGAAGCTTTCTTT. Amino acid sequence: CASSTRVWVPNTEAFF. The chain uses TRBV6-5 and TRBJ1-1; D gene ambiguous. This CDR3 comprises 16 residues. The germline V and J ends were trimmed by 5 bases and 2 bases, with 18 bases remaining between them. Germline V gene data show CDR1 as MNHEY and CDR2 as SVGAGI.

This clonotype occurred many times. This chain joins TRBV5-1 and TRBJ2-3, with 7 bases lining up with TRBD1. V was pared by 7 bases and J by 5 bases, with 10 bases of the junction left unmatched. The CDR3 spans 14 residues. Germline V gene sequence: CDR1 SGHRS, CDR2 YFSETQ. The CDR3 spells CASDQGDGLDTQYF. In DNA form, the CDR3 reads TGCGCCAGCGACCAGGGGGACGGGCTAGATACGCAGTATTTT.

This clonotype has only a few counts. V usage is TRBV4-3 and J usage is TRBJ2-1; D not resolved. Germline-derived CDR1 and CDR2 are LGHNA and YSLEER. The CDR3 has 14 amino acids. The germline V and J ends were trimmed by 0 bases and 4 bases, with 7 bases remaining between them. CDR3 nucleotides: TGCGCCAGCAGCCAAGATAACAAATACAATGAGCAGTTCTTC. This encodes CASSQDNKYNEQFF.

This clonotype was seen at least ten times. The chain has TRBV4-3 and TRBJ2-7, with 10 bases that match TRBD1. V dropped 5 bases and J dropped 5; count of bases not matched to a gene: 9. The CDR3 loop spans 15 amino acids. Germline V gene lookup returns CDR1 LGHNA and CDR2 YSLEER. The CDR3 nucleotides read TGCGCCAGCAGCGAACCGGGACAGGGGTCTCACGAGCAGTACTTC. Residues: CASSEPGQGSHEQYF.

CDR3 protein: CASSGQGDEAFF. The DNA of the CDR3 is TGTGCCAGCTCGGGACAGGGGGATGAAGCTTTCTTT. V gene TRBV6-2 or TRBV6-3 combines with J gene TRBJ1-1, with 11 bases identical to TRBD1. The junction had 3 bases not matched to a gene; V was cut back by 8 bases and J by 7 bases. CDR3 length equals 12 residues. Germline V CDR1 and CDR2: MNHEY, SVGEGT.

The genes are TRBV6-5 and TRBJ2-3, with 7 nucleotides matching TRBD2. The CDR3 runs 16 residues. With V trimmed by 6 bases and J by 1 base, 10 bases remained unmatched. CDR1 is MNHEY, CDR2 SVGAGI, per germline. The CDR3 loop is CASSSVASGGTDTQYF. CDR3 bases: TGTGCCAGCAGCTCGGTGGCGAGCGGGGGCACAGATACGCAGTATTTT.

V gene TRBV28 combines with J gene TRBJ2-5, with a tentative D call TRBD2 (5 bases). With 8 bases removed from V and 1 base from J, the gap between germline ends came to 14 bases. From germline, CDR1 is MDHEN and CDR2 SYDVKM. This CDR3 has 14 amino acids. The CDR3 DNA reads as TGTGCCAGCGCCTCCGGAGGCGTCCAAGAGACCCAGTACTTC. This gives the protein CASASGGVQETQYF.

This clonotype appeared many times. The chain carries TRBV11-2 and TRBJ2-5, with a weak D call TRBD2 (6 bases). V lost 3 bases to trimming and J lost 5 bases, with 22 bases between them. CDR1 is SGHAT and CDR2 is FQNNGV in the germline V gene. This CDR3 comprises 17 residues. This CDR3 is CASSFSFWAPAGETQYF. For the CDR3, the DNA is TGTGCCAGCAGCTTTTCCTTCTGGGCCCCGGCGGGGGAGACCCAGTACTTC.

This clonotype was seen repeatedly, ten times or more. This sequence joins TRBV6-2 or TRBV6-3 and TRBJ2-4; the D gene is possibly TRBD1 (6 bases). V was pared by 5 bases and J by 8 bases, with 13 bases between. The CDR3 has 13 amino acids. The V gene's germline CDR1 is MNHEY and CDR2 SVGEGT. Written as DNA, the CDR3 is TGTGCCAGCAGTAGCCGGGACAACGACATTCAGTACTTC. The encoded protein is CASSSRDNDIQYF.

The chain recombines TRBV27 with TRBJ1-2; D possibly corresponds to TRBD1 (5 bases). CDR3 size: 13 residues. Germline lookup yields CDR1 MNHEY and CDR2 SMNVEV (reference sequence). Deletions cut 5 bases from V and 4 bases from J, with 11 bases between. The CDR3 here is CASSRDGFYGYTF. Written as DNA, the CDR3 is TGTGCCAGCAGTCGGGACGGATTCTATGGCTACACCTTC.

This clonotype has just a few counts. As DNA, the CDR3 is TGTGCCAGCTCACCACCCAACAGACACTCAGGGGAGACCCAGTACTTC. Translation gives CASSPPNRHSGETQYF. V is TRBV18 and J is TRBJ2-5; tentative D call: TRBD1 (5 bases). The ends were cut back, 0 bases at V and 5 bases at J, with 16 bases in the middle. The CDR3 loop spans 16 amino acids. Germline CDR1 KGHSH, CDR2 LQKENI.

The table lists this clonotype with a few counts. The genes are TRBV9 and TRBJ1-6; a weak D match, TRBD1 (5 bases). CDR1 SGDLS and CDR2 YYNGEE come from the germline V gene. CDR3 length equals 16 residues. The V end was cut by 0 bases, the J end by 7 bases, with 14 bases between. CDR3: CASSVAWGGGNSPLHF. CDR3 sequence (DNA): TGTGCCAGCAGCGTAGCTTGGGGGGGAGGCAATTCACCCCTCCACTTT.

The J gene is TRBJ1-5, the V gene TRBV18, with D unresolved. This CDR3 region has 18 residues. From germline, CDR1 is KGHSH and CDR2 LQKENI. Trimming left V 2 bases short and J 6 bases short, with 23 bases between. CDR3 loop: CASSPYAADPALGQPQHF. CDR3 DNA: TGTGCCAGCTCACCATACGCGGCCGATCCAGCCCTGGGTCAGCCCCAGCATTTT.